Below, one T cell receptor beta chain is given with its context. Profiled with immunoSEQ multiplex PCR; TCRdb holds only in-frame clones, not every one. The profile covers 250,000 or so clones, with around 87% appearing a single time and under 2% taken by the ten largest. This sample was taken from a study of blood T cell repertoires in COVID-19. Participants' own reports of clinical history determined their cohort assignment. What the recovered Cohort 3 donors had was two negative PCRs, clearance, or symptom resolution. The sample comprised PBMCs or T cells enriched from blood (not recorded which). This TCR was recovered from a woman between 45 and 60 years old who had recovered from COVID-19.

The CDR3 region has the DNA TGTGCCAGCAGCCTGCAGGGTCTACTACCCTACACCTTC. Its protein product is CASSLQGLLPYTF. The V call is TRBV7-9, the J call TRBJ1-2; possibly TRBD1 for D (5 bases). The CDR3 runs 13 residues. CDR1 is SEHNR, CDR2 FQNEAQ, per germline (reference sequence). The ends were cut back, 5 bases at V and 10 bases at J, with 17 bases in the middle.